The next 10 T cell receptor beta chains were all read from a single sample in a study of cytomegalovirus exposure and HLA in healthy donors. Use of 60 Vbeta and 13 Jbeta primers characterized the PCR. Only in-frame clones appear in the TCRdb table, and some are missing; sequencing was by immunoSEQ multiplex PCR. The sample has approximately 120,000 clones; 75% to 85% are singletons. Sequenced material: PBMCs. The receptors originated from a young man in good health and CMV-seropositive.

This clone was recorded a few times. The rearrangement uses TRBV9 and TRBJ2-7; TRBD2 aligns across 9 bases. Germline CDR1 and CDR2: SGDLS and YYNGEE. Germline trimming cut 0 bases from V and 6 bases from J; bases unmatched to any gene: 7. The length of the CDR3 is 15 residues. The CDR3 bases are TGTGCCAGCAGCGTAGATCTAGCGGGGTCCGGCGAGCAGTACTTC. Translation: CASSVDLAGSGEQYF.

The chain employs TRBV10-3 and TRBJ2-7; D uncertain. The CDR3 consists of 15 residues. The V and J ends lost 0 bases and 0 bases respectively, with 9 bases between them. Per germline, CDR1 ENHRY and CDR2 SYGVKD. CDR3 in amino acids: CAISESLYGSYEQYF. The CDR3, as DNA: TGTGCCATCAGTGAGTCGCTCTATGGCTCCTACGAGCAGTACTTC.

This clone has only one observation. This CDR3 is CASSSPRTGLETQYF. CDR3 coding DNA: TGTGCCAGTAGTAGCCCGAGGACAGGGCTGGAGACCCAGTACTTC. The chain has TRBV19 and TRBJ2-5, with TRBD1 matching over 8 bases. Per the germline V gene, CDR1 is LNHDA and CDR2 is SQIVND (reference sequence). With 4 bases clipped from V and 5 bases from J, the junction kept 9 bases outside the gene matches. The CDR3 sequence is 15 residues long. Full variable domain (outside the CDR3, taken from reference TRBV19 and TRBJ2-5): DGGITQSPKYLFRKEGQNVTLSCEQNLNHDAMYWYRQDPGQGLRLIYYSQIVNDFQKGDIAEGYSVSREKKESFPLTVTSAQKNPTAFYLCASSSPRTGLETQYFGPGTRLLVL.

The rearrangement joins TRBV6-5 to TRBJ1-3, with a weak D call TRBD1 (5 bases). Per germline, CDR1 MNHEY and CDR2 SVGAGI. The CDR3 is 15 residues long. Trimming removed 5 bases at V and 2 bases at J, with 13 bases between. CDR3 sequence (DNA): TGTGCCAGCAGTACCGACAGCGCCCCTGGAAACACCATATATTTT. Its translation: CASSTDSAPGNTIYF.

V gene TRBV7-2 combines with J gene TRBJ1-1; D gene uncertain. The CDR3 is 14 residues long. V was pared by 3 bases and J by 4 bases, with 12 bases between. Germline V gives CDR1 SGHTA, CDR2 FQGNSA. The DNA of the CDR3 is TGTGCCAGCAGCTTCCGACGGTCGGGCACTGAAGCTTTCTTT. It translates to CASSFRRSGTEAFF.

CDR3 amino acids: CAISDPGWGVGSPLHF. The CDR3 DNA is TGTGCCATCAGTGACCCGGGGTGGGGAGTCGGATCACCCCTCCACTTT. This chain uses TRBV10-3 with TRBJ1-6; D is uncertain. CDR1 and CDR2 from the germline V gene are ENHRY and SYGVKD. Trimming shortened V by 3 bases and J by 10 bases, and 19 bases separated the two germline ends. The CDR3 contains 16 residues.

Concerning this clone itself: An end of the junction differs from the germline gene, which may be a read error. The chain joins TRBV28 to TRBJ2-7, with 8 bases fitting TRBD1. The CDR3 loop spans 15 amino acids. Germline V gene data show CDR1 as MDHEN and CDR2 as SYDVKM. CDR3 in amino acids: CASSTRTGYGYEQCF. For the CDR3, the DNA is TGTGCCAGCAGTACGCGGACAGGGTACGGCTACGAGCAGTGCTTC.

There are a few counts of this clone. V is TRBV6-1 and J is TRBJ2-7; 8 bases are a match to TRBD2. CDR3 length equals 15 residues. With V trimmed by 6 bases and J by 6 bases, 13 bases remained unmatched. Germline CDR1 MNHNS, CDR2 SASEGT. CDR3 residues: CASSSRTSRSREQYF. The CDR3 DNA follows: TGTGCCAGCAGCTCCAGGACTAGCCGGTCTCGCGAGCAGTACTTC.

The genes are TRBV2 and TRBJ2-5; D gene ambiguous. Germline-derived CDR1 and CDR2 are SNHLY and FYNNEI. The CDR3 contains 13 residues. Trimming took 3 bases from V and 5 from J, leaving 10 bases between them. CDR3 in amino acids: CASSDSFTETQYF. Written as DNA, the CDR3 is TGTGCCAGCAGTGACTCTTTTACTGAGACCCAGTACTTC.

The V and J genes are TRBV29-1 and TRBJ2-5; TRBD2 matches 10 bases. The CDR3 is made up of 16 amino acids. Germline trimming cut 2 bases from V and 7 bases from J; bases unmatched to any gene: 13. Germline-derived CDR1 and CDR2 are SQVTM and ANQGSEA. The CDR3 DNA reads as TGCAGCGTTGAATGGCTAGCGGGGGCTCCGGGTCGGACCCAGTACTTC. Protein: CSVEWLAGAPGRTQYF.